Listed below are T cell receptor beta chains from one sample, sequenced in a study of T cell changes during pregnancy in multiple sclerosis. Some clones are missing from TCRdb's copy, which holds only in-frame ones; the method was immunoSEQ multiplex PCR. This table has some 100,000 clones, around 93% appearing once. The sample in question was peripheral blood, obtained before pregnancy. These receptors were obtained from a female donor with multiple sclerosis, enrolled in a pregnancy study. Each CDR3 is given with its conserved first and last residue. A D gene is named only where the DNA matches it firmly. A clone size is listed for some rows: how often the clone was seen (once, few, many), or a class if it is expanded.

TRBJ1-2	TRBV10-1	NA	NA	CASSDRTVPSDYGYTF	TGCGCCAGCAGCGACAGGACGGTCCCGTCGGACTATGGCTACACCTTC
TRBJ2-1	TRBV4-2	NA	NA	CASSQGGGGSYNEQFF	TGTGCCAGCAGCCAAGGTGGAGGTGGCTCCTACAATGAGCAGTTCTTC
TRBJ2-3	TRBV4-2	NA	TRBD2	CASSQELAGAPDTQYF	TGTGCCAGCAGCCAAGAGCTAGCGGGAGCCCCAGATACGCAGTATTTT
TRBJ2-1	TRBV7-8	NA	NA	CASSLAWSDEQFF	TGTGCCAGCAGCTTAGCATGGTCGGATGAGCAGTTCTTC
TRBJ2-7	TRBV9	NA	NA	CASSAGLAEGYEQYF	TGTGCCAGCAGCGCCGGGTTGGCGGAGGGCTACGAGCAGTACTTC
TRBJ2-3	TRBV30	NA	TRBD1	CAWSLFAGGSSDTQYF	TGTGCCTGGAGTCTCTTCGCAGGGGGTTCCTCAGATACGCAGTATTTT
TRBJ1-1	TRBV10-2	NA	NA	CASSESTQQTGLNTEAFF	TGCGCCAGCAGTGAGTCGACCCAACAGACAGGATTGAACACTGAAGCTTTCTTT
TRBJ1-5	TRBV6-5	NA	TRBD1	CASSSTGGGQPQHF	TGTGCCAGCAGTTCGACAGGGGGCGGTCAGCCCCAGCATTTT
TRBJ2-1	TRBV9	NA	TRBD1	CASSVGGQGWRNEQFF	TGTGCCAGCAGCGTAGGAGGACAGGGTTGGCGCAATGAGCAGTTCTTC
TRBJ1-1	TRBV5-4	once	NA	CASSLGGPEAFF	TGTGCCAGCAGCTTGGGTGGGCCTGAAGCTTTCTTT
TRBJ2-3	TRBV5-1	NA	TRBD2	CASSYRDYYESDTQYF	TGCGCCAGCAGCTACCGGGACTACTATGAGTCGGATACGCAGTATTTT
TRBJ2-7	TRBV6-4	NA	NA	CASSDSIQLERYEQYF	TGTGCCAGCAGTGACTCAATTCAGCTAGAGAGATACGAGCAGTACTTC
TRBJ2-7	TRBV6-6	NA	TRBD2	CASSYLGAGGDEQYF	TGTGCCAGCAGTTACTTAGGGGCGGGGGGCGACGAGCAGTACTTC
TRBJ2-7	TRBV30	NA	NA	CAWSVLIFSDEQYF	TGTGCCTGGAGTGTATTAATTTTTAGCGACGAGCAGTACTTC
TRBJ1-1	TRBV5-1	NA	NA	CASSLLGTLEAFF	TGCGCCAGCAGCTTACTCGGGACACTTGAAGCTTTCTTT
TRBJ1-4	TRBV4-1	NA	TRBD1	CASSHLSGTGGLAVGKLFF	TGCGCCAGCAGCCACCTCAGCGGGACAGGGGGCCTCGCTGTAGGAAAACTGTTTTTT
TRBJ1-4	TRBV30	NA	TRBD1	CAWSQGERLNEKLFF	TGTGCCTGGAGTCAGGGGGAAAGGCTCAATGAAAAACTGTTTTTT
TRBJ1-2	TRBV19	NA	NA	CASSTPASAWAGYGYTF	TGTGCCAGTAGTACCCCAGCATCCGCGTGGGCGGGCTATGGCTACACCTTC
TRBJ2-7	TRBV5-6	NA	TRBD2	CASSLTGRDYSYEQYF	TGTGCCAGCAGCTTGACGGGCCGGGACTACTCCTACGAGCAGTACTTC
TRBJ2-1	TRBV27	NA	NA	CASIALTGRDEQFF	TGTGCCAGCATTGCGCTGACAGGTAGGGATGAGCAGTTCTTC
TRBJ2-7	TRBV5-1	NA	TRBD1	CASSLETGGEDEQYF	TGCGCCAGCAGCTTGGAGACAGGGGGCGAGGACGAGCAGTACTTC
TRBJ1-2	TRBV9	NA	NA	CASSVGHGYGYTF	TGTGCCAGCAGCGTAGGGCACGGGTATGGCTACACCTTC
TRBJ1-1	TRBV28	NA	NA	CASSGHPNTEAFF	TGTGCCAGCAGTGGACACCCGAACACTGAAGCTTTCTTT
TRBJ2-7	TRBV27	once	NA	CASSFSRSNYEQYF	TGTGCCAGCAGTTTTTCTAGGAGTAACTACGAGCAGTACTTC
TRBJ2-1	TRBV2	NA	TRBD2	CASTTRAGRITNEQFF	TGTGCCAGTACTACCAGAGCGGGAAGAATAACAAATGAGCAGTTCTTC
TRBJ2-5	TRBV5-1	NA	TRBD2	CASSLQGLAGDGQETQYF	TGCGCCAGCAGCTTACAGGGACTAGCGGGTGACGGCCAAGAGACCCAGTACTTC
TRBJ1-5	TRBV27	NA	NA	CASSPYSSGQPQHF	TGTGCCAGCAGCCCCTACTCGTCGGGTCAGCCCCAGCATTTT
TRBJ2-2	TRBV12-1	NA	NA	CASSPASGRTGELFF	TGTGCCAGCAGCCCCGCTAGCGGTCGCACCGGGGAGCTGTTTTTT
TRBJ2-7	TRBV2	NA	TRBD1	CASSGTGDRVYEQYF	TGTGCCAGCAGTGGAACCGGAGACAGGGTTTACGAGCAGTACTTC
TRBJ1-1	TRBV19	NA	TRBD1	CASRAGGGNEAFF	TGTGCCAGTAGGGCAGGGGGCGGCAATGAAGCTTTCTTT
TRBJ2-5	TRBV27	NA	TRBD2	CASSFGRVETQYF	TGTGCCAGCAGTTTTGGGAGGGTGGAGACCCAGTACTTC
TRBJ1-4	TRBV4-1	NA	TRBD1	CASSPGQGGYANEKLFF	TGCGCCAGCAGCCCCGGACAGGGAGGTTACGCTAATGAAAAACTGTTTTTT
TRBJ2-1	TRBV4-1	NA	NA	CASSQEADEQFF	TGCGCCAGCAGCCAAGAGGCGGATGAGCAGTTCTTC
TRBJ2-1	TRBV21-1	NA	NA	CASSRGTSGPAPYNEQFF	TGTGCCAGCAGCAGGGGGACTAGCGGGCCCGCCCCCTACAATGAGCAGTTCTTC
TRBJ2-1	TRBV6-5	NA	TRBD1	CASRSTGGSYNEQFF	TGTGCCAGCAGGTCGACAGGGGGTAGCTACAATGAGCAGTTCTTC
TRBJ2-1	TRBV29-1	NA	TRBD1	CSVENKDRYNEQFF	TGCAGCGTTGAGAATAAGGACAGGTACAATGAGCAGTTCTTC
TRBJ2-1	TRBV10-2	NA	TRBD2	CASSERSPLLAGSYNEQFF	TGCGCCAGCAGTGAGCGATCCCCCTTACTAGCGGGATCCTACAATGAGCAGTTCTTC
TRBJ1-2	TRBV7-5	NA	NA	CVRSLGRRKCWYGYTF	TGTGTCAGAAGCTTAGGCAGGAGGAAATGTTGGTATGGCTACACCTTC
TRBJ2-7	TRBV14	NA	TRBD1	CASSLGQGPYEQYF	TGTGCCAGCAGCCTCGGACAGGGGCCCTACGAGCAGTACTTC
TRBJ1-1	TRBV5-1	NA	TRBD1	CASSADRGRTEAFF	TGCGCCAGCAGCGCGGACAGGGGGAGAACTGAAGCTTTCTTT
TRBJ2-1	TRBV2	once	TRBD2	CASSDRVAGLNEQFF	TGTGCCAGCAGTGACCGGGTAGCGGGACTCAATGAGCAGTTCTTC
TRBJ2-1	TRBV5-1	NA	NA	CASSRDRTGANYNEQFF	TGCGCCAGCAGCCGGGATCGAACGGGAGCTAACTACAATGAGCAGTTCTTC
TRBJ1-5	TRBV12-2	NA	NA	CASRLVDQPQHF	TGTGCAAGTCGCCTCGTCGATCAGCCCCAGCATTTT
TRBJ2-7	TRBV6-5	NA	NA	CASSYSADSYEQYF	TGTGCCAGCAGTTACTCGGCGGATTCCTACGAGCAGTACTTC
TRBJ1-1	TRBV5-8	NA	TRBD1	CASSFRDRALEAFF	TGTGCCAGCAGCTTCCGGGACAGGGCTCTTGAAGCTTTCTTT
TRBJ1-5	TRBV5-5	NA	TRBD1	CASSFRDRGLGEPQHF	TGTGCCAGCAGCTTCCGGGACAGGGGACTGGGAGAGCCCCAGCATTTT
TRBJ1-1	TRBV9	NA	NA	CASSVEGLSNTEAFF	TGTGCCAGCAGCGTAGAGGGACTCTCGAACACTGAAGCTTTCTTT
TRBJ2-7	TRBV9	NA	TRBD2	CASSATSDEQYF	TGTGCCAGCAGCGCGACTAGCGACGAGCAGTACTTC
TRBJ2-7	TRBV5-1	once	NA	CASSDSLGYEQYF	TGCGCCAGCAGTGACAGTTTGGGCTACGAGCAGTACTTC
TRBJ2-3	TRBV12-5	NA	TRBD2	CASGLGTTSTDTQYF	TGTGCTAGTGGTTTAGGGACTACTAGCACAGATACGCAGTATTTT